The 3 T cell receptor beta chains reported below all come from one sample, sequenced in a study of blood T cell repertoires in COVID-19 (dated by TCRdb to 2018 to 2021). The library relied on the immunoSEQ multiplex PCR assay. TCRdb obtained this table from immuneACCESS and retained in-frame rearrangements with V and J assigned. These tables miss some clones; where compared with another copy, unresolved V genes account for less than half of the shortfall, and the remainder is unexplained. This sample has about 400,000 clones in its table, and about 85% of those were observed once. The top ten clones comprise roughly 2% of the sample. The source material was PBMCs or T cells enriched from blood (not recorded which). The receptors were gathered from a woman aged 18 to 35 with acute COVID-19.

CDR3 DNA: TGTGCCAGCAGCCTTGGCCTTCAGGGGGAAGGTGAGCAGTTCTTC. It yields the protein CASSLGLQGEGEQFF. The chain uses TRBV5-4 and TRBJ2-1; 7 positions agree with TRBD1. Germline V gives CDR1 SGHNT, CDR2 YYREEE (reference sequence). V lost 4 bases, J lost 9 bases, and 13 bases stayed unmatched. CDR3 length: 15 amino acids.

The CDR3 nucleotides are TGTGCCAGCAGCCAAGATCCCCACAGGGCCTACGAGCAGTACTTC. Amino acids: CASSQDPHRAYEQYF. This rearrangement joins TRBV4-2 to TRBJ2-7, with a weak D call TRBD1 (6 bases). Trimming removed 0 bases at V and 2 bases at J, with 11 bases between. This CDR3 spans 15 amino acids. CDR1 is LGHNA and CDR2 is YNFKEQ in the germline V gene.

The chain joins TRBV11-1 to TRBJ1-2; 7 positions agree with TRBD1. CDR3 length: 14 amino acids. J lost 4 bases, V lost 2 bases, and 4 bases had no gene match. Germline V gives CDR1 SGHAT, CDR2 FQDESV (reference sequence). CDR3 region: CASSLSGQSYGYTF. As DNA, the CDR3 is TGTGCCAGCAGCTTATCGGGACAGAGCTATGGCTACACCTTC.